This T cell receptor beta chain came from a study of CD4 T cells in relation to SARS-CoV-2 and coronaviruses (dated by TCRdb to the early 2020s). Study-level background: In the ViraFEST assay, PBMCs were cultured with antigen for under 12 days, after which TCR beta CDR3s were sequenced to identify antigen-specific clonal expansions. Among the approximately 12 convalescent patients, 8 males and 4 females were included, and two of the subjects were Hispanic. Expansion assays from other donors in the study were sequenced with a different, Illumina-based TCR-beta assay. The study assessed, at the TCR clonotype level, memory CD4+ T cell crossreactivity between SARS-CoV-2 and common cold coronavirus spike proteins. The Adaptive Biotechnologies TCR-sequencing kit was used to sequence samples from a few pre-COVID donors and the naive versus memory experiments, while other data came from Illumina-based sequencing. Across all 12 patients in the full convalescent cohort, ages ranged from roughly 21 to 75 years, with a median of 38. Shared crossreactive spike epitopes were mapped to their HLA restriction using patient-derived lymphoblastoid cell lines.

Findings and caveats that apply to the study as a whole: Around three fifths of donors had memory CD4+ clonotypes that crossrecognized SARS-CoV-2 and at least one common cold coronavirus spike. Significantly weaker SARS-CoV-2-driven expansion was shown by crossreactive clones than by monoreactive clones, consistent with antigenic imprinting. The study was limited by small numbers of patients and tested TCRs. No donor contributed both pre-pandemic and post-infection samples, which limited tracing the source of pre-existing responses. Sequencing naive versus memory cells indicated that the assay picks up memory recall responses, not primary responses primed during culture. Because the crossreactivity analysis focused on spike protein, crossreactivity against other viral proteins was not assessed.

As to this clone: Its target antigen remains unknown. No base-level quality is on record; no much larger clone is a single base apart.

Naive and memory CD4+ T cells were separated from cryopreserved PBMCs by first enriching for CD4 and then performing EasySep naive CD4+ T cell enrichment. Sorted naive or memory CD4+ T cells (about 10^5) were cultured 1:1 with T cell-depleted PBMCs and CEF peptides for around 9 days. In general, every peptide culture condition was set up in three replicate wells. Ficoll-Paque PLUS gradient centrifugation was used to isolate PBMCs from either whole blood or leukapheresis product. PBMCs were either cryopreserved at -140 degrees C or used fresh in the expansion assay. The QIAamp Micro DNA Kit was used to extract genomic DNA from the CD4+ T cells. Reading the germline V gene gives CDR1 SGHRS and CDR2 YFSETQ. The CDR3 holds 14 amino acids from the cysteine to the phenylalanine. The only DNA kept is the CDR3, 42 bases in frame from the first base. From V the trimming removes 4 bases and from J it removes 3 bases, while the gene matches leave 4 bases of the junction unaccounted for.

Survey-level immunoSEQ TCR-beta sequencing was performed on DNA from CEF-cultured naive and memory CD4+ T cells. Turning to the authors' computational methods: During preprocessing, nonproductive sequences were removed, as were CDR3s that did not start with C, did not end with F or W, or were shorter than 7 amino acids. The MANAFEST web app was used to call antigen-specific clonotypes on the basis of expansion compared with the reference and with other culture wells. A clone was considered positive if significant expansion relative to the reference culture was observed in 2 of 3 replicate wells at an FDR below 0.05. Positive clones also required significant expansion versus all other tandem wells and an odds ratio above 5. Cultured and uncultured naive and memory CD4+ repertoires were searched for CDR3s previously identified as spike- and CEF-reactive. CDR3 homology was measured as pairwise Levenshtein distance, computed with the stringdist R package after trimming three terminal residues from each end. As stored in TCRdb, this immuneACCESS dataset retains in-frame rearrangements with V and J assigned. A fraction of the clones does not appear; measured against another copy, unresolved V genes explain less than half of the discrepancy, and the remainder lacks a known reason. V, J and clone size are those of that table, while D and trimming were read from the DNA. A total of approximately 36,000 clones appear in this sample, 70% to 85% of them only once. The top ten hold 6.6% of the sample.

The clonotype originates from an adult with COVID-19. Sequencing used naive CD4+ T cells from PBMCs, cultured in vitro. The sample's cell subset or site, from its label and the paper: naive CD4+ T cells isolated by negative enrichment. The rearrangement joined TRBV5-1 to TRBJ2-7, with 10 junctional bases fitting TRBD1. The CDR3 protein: CASSPDRGIYEQYF. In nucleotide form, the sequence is TGCGCCAGCAGCCCGGACAGGGGGATCTACGAGCAGTACTTC.